The 4 T cell receptor beta chains given below trace back to one sample, sequenced in a study of regulatory T cells in long-lasting Graves disease. The time point here: persistent/refractory GD, antithyroid drugs over 5 years with positive TRAb. The TCR library used RNA extracted from PBMCs. CDR3-region Arm-PCR and iRepertoire HTBI primers produced the TCR beta libraries. A single record per CDR3 protein comes from TCRdb applying MiXCR to the multiplex PCR reads. The sample comprises more than 650,000 distinct CDR3 sequences, 30% of which are singletons, and 40% to 55% rests with the top ten. The specimen was peripheral blood mononuclear cells (PBMCs), collected when the disease was refractory, from a patient treated with antithyroid drugs. These receptors were obtained from a female donor with Graves disease.

The V gene is TRBV29-1, the J gene TRBJ2-7, with 11 bases lining up with TRBD1. CDR1 is SQVTM and CDR2 is ANQGSEA in the germline V gene. Trimming took 2 bases from V and 5 from J; bases not matched to a gene: 2. The CDR3 sequence is 13 residues long. CDR3 bases: TGCAGCGTTGAACGGACAGGGGGCAACGAGCAGTACTTC. Protein product: CSVERTGGNEQYF.

The V call is TRBV7-9, the J call TRBJ1-6, with D maybe TRBD1 (6 bases). This CDR3 contains 14 residues. V gave up 0 bases and J gave up 10 bases, with 10 bases separating them. CDR1 is SEHNR and CDR2 is FQNEAQ in the germline V gene (reference sequence). This CDR3 is CASSLAGGWSPLHF. The DNA of the CDR3 is TGTGCCAGCAGCTTAGCAGGGGGTTGGTCACCCCTCCACTTT. Full variable domain (outside the CDR3, taken from reference TRBV7-9 and TRBJ1-6): DTGVSQNPRHKITKRGQNVTFRCDPISEHNRLYWYRQTLGQGPEFLTYFQNEAQLEKSRLLSDRFSAERPKGSFSTLEIQRTEQGDSAMYLCASSLAGGWSPLHFGNGTRLTVT.

This clonotype showed up many times. The chain joins TRBV2 to TRBJ1-1; D unclear. In germline, CDR1 is SNHLY, CDR2 FYNNEI. The CDR3 is 14 residues long. Trimming pared 1 base from V and 3 bases from J, leaving 9 bases between. Here the CDR3 DNA reads TGTGCCAGCAGTGAAGACGGGTCCTACACTGAAGCTTTCTTT. It translates to CASSEDGSYTEAFF. Looking up the rest from reference TRBV2 and TRBJ1-1 gives the full variable domain: EPEVTQTPSHQVTQMGQEVILRCVPISNHLYFYWYRQILGQKVEFLVSFYNNEISEKSEIFDDQFSVERPDGSNFTLKIRSTKLEDSAMYFCASSEDGSYTEAFFGQGTRLTVV.

This chain uses TRBV20-1 with TRBJ1-2; D gene uncertain. CDR1 and CDR2 from the germline V gene are DFQATT and SNEGSKA (reference sequence). The CDR3 loop spans 9 amino acids. The CDR3 region has the DNA TGCAGCACCGAGGAAGGCTACACCTTC. Protein product: CSTEEGYTF.